The clone carrying this T cell receptor (beta chain) was detected many times. Its antigen remains unknown. TCRdb re-analysed the multiplex PCR reads in MiXCR, keeping a single row per CDR3 protein. The sample has tens of thousands of distinct CDR3 sequences; about 27% are singletons. The data were taken from a study of breast tumors, draining lymph nodes, adjacent tissues. Study-wide findings and caveats: Luminal-like breast cancer showed significantly greater tumor-nontumor repertoire similarity than basal-like breast cancer did. Tumor repertoires ranked between lymph nodes and nontumor tissue in diversity, with V and J gene preferences. Data fit most tumor T cells coming from lymph node, expanding in tumor.

Axillary draining lymph nodes of breast cancer patients supplied the node samples. Deletions cut 3 bases from V and 7 bases from J, with 24 bases between. From germline, CDR1 is LGHNA and CDR2 YNFKEQ. This CDR3 has 18 residues. This TCR came from a female donor with breast cancer. Some clones in this sample may be carry-over from other donors' samples. Specimen: axillary lymph node tissue. The chain has TRBV4-2 and TRBJ2-2; D is unclear. This chain's CDR3 is CASSHPGLGGVGGGELFF. In DNA, the CDR3 is TGTGCCAGCAGCCATCCCGGCTTAGGTGGAGTGGGTGGCGGGGAGCTGTTTTTT.